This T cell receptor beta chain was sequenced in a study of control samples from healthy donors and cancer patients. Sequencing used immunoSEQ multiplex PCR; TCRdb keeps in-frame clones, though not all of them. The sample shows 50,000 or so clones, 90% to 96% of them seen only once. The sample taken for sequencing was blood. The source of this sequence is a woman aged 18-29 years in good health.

CDR3: CASSTRDSFNEKLFF. CDR3 coding DNA: TGTGCCAGCAGCACCAGGGACAGCTTTAATGAAAAACTGTTTTTT. The chain employs TRBV2 and TRBJ1-4, with 7 nucleotides matching TRBD1. The CDR3 spans 15 residues. The V and J ends lost 6 bases and 4 bases, in that order; junction bases with no gene match: 8. In germline, CDR1 is SNHLY, CDR2 FYNNEI.